The rows below give T cell receptor beta chains drawn from one sample of a study of early T cells in non-severe SARS-CoV-2 infection. TCRdb re-called the 5' RACE reads with MiXCR, one entry per CDR3 protein. The repertoire has roughly 83,000 distinct CDR3 sequences, about 9.4% of them found once; the top ten carry approximately 8%. This material consisted of whole blood, taken at baseline. The receptors come from an adult who was a healthcare worker with PCR-confirmed SARS-CoV-2 infection or an uninfected control (not recorded which). The CDR3 runs from the conserved cysteine through the conserved F or W. Fields, in order: clone size, V gene, J gene, D gene, CDR3 DNA, CDR3 protein. D genes are given only for firm matches. Clone size is not always given. Where it is, it says once, few, many or a class for expanded clones.

>.|TRBV3-1|TRBJ1-2|TRBD1
TGTGCCAGCAGCCGGGACAGTAGCTATGGCTACACCTTC
CASSRDSSYGYTF
>few|TRBV11-1|TRBJ2-1|TRBD2
TGTGCCAGCAGCTTAGGACTAGCAGCAAATGAGCAGTTCTTC
CASSLGLAANEQFF
>.|TRBV20-1|TRBJ1-5|TRBD1
TGCAGTGCTCTGACAGGGGTGGATCAGCCCCAGCATTTT
CSALTGVDQPQHF
>.|TRBV10-2|TRBJ2-3|.
TGCGCCAGCACCCCTGGGATCCTCCCCCGAGATACGCAGTATTTT
CASTPGILPRDTQYF
>.|TRBV29-1|TRBJ1-1|.
TGCAGCGTTGGAGAGACTGAAGCTTTCTTT
CSVGETEAFF
>.|TRBV12-3/TRBV12-4|TRBJ2-5|.
TGTGCCAGCAGTTTAGGCGCAGTAGTGGAGACCCAGTACTTC
CASSLGAVVETQYF
>.|TRBV7-3|TRBJ2-3|TRBD2
TGTGCCAGCAGCCGCTCCGGGGGGACCACAGATACGCAGTATTTT
CASSRSGGTTDTQYF
>.|TRBV28|TRBJ2-7|.
TGTGCCAGCAGTTCCAACCAAGCGGCAACCTACGAGCAGTACTTC
CASSSNQAATYEQYF
>.|TRBV5-1|TRBJ1-5|.
TGCGCCAGCAGCGCGGGCCGGGGAGATCAGCCCCAGCATTTT
CASSAGRGDQPQHF
>.|TRBV27|TRBJ1-5|.
TGTGCCAGCAGCCCCAGACGGGGCGTTAGCAATCAGCCCCAGCATTTT
CASSPRRGVSNQPQHF
>.|TRBV20-1|TRBJ1-4|.
TGCAGTGCTAGTGGGGCCCAGCCGGGAAAACTGTTTTTT
CSASGAQPGKLFF
>few|TRBV10-3|TRBJ2-1|.
TGTGCCACGTCTGCTTCCGATCGAAGCTCCTACAATGAGCAGTTCTTC
CATSASDRSSYNEQFF
>few|TRBV20-1|TRBJ2-7|.
TGCAGTGCTTCCTCAACCGGGGCCTACAACGAGCAGTACTTC
CSASSTGAYNEQYF
>.|TRBV30|TRBJ1-2|.
TGTGCCTTGCTCCGGGGGATGTATGGCTACACCTTC
CALLRGMYGYTF
>few|TRBV6-5|TRBJ2-3|TRBD2
TGTGCCAGCAGCGGGACTAGCGGGAGCTCAGATACGCAGTATTTT
CASSGTSGSSDTQYF
>few|TRBV3-1|TRBJ2-7|.
TGTGCCAGCAGGGGACCCGGGAACTCCTACGAGCAGTACTTC
CASRGPGNSYEQYF
>.|TRBV20-1|TRBJ2-1|.
TGCAGTGCAAGCCTTAGCGACAATGAGCAGTTCTTC
CSASLSDNEQFF